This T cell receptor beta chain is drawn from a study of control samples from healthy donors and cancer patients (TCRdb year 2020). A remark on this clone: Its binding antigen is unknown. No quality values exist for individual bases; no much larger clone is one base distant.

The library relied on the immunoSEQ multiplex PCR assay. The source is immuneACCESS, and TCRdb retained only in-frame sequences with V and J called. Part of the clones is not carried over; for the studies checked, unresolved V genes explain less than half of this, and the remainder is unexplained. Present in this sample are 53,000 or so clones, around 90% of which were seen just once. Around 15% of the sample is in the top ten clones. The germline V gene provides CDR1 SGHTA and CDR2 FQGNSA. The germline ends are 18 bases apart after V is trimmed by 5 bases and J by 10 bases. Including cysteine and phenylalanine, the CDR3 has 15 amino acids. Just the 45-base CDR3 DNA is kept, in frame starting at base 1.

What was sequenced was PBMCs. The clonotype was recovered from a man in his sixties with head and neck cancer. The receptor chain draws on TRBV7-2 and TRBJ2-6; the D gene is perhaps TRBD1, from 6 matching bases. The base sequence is TGTGCCAGCAGCAAATACACAGCAGGGGAAAACGTCCTGACTTTC. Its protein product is CASSKYTAGENVLTF.